These 23 T cell receptor beta chains were sequenced from one sample in a study of blood T cells in healthy people across ages. Sample-barcoded 5' priming and a J-beta primer mix drove a second PCR of 7 to 11 cycles. TCRdb reprocessed the 5' RACE reads via MiXCR and lists one record per CDR3 protein. The data contain about 800,000 distinct CDR3 sequences, roughly 60% of them singletons. The sequencing sample was made of blood. The receptors come from a man under 40 in good health.

This sequence joins TRBV20-1 and TRBJ2-1; 12 bases align to TRBD2. V lost 4 bases and J lost 8; bases outside the gene matches: 9. This CDR3 is built from 15 residues. Per the germline V gene, CDR1 is DFQATT and CDR2 is SNEGSKA (reference sequence). The CDR3 sequence is CSATLAGGPLDEQFF. DNA of the CDR3: TGCAGTGCTACCCTAGCGGGAGGGCCATTAGATGAGCAGTTCTTC.

The genes are TRBV3-1 and TRBJ2-1; the D gene is possibly TRBD1 (6 bases). The CDR3 extends over 16 amino acids. Per the germline V gene, CDR1 is LGHDT and CDR2 is YNNKEL (reference sequence). Trimming removed 0 bases at V and 7 bases at J, with 16 bases between. CDR3 loop: CASSQDLRGALNEQFF. The DNA of the CDR3 is TGTGCCAGCAGCCAAGACCTCAGGGGCGCCCTTAATGAGCAGTTCTTC.

In this sample, this clonotype turned up a few times. This sequence joins TRBV10-3 and TRBJ2-7, with D hard to call. The CDR3 has 13 amino acids. Trimming shortened V by 5 bases and J by 6 bases, and 14 bases separated the two germline ends. Germline CDR1 and CDR2: ENHRY and SYGVKD. In nucleotides, the CDR3 is TGTGCCATCAGTACCCCCGCGCTGTCCGAGCAGTACTTC. Translation: CAISTPALSEQYF.

This clonotype was seen a few times. V is TRBV2 and J is TRBJ1-6, with D unresolved. V was pared by 6 bases and J by 9 bases, with 24 bases between. The germline gives CDR1 SNHLY, CDR2 FYNNEI. The CDR3 sequence is 17 residues long. The CDR3 DNA reads as TGTGCCAGCAGGGAAAAGGCAACTCCTTTGTCGGTTTCACCCCTCCACTTT. Its protein product is CASREKATPLSVSPLHF.

The chain uses TRBV18 and TRBJ2-1; D could derive from TRBD1 or TRBD2 (5 bases each). CDR3 length: 16 residues. V was clipped by 3 bases and J by 3 bases, with 15 bases between them. The V gene's germline CDR1 is KGHSH and CDR2 LQKENI. This CDR3 is CASSPGPTQNYNEQFF. CDR3 DNA sequence: TGTGCCAGCTCACCGGGACCAACACAAAACTACAATGAGCAGTTCTTC.

The chain is built from TRBV7-2 and TRBJ2-5, with D tentatively TRBD2 (6 bases). This CDR3 has 14 amino acids. Trimming took 7 bases from V and 5 from J, leaving 17 bases between them. Germline V gives CDR1 SGHTA, CDR2 FQGNSA. CDR3 loop: CASNDGGNFETQYF. CDR3 nucleotide sequence: TGTGCCAGCAACGACGGGGGTAACTTTGAGACCCAGTACTTC.

This sequence joins TRBV12-3 or TRBV12-4 and TRBJ2-1, with TRBD2 identical over 8 bases. V dropped 3 bases and J dropped 9; count of bases not matched to a gene: 10. This CDR3 has 15 residues. The CDR3 spells CASSLERGGQGEQFF. DNA of the CDR3: TGTGCCAGCAGTTTGGAACGGGGGGGCCAGGGTGAGCAGTTCTTC.

The V call is TRBV27, the J call TRBJ2-3, with TRBD2 as a possible D gene (5 bases). The germline V and J ends were trimmed by 7 bases and 5 bases, with 19 bases remaining between them. The CDR3 sequence is 15 residues long. CDR1 and CDR2 (germline): MNHEY, SMNVEV (reference sequence). CDR3 DNA sequence: TGTGCCAGCAAGCCCAGCGGCAAACCCGGAGATACGCAGTATTTT. As protein: CASKPSGKPGDTQYF.

This clonotype was counted a few times. The CDR3 DNA reads as TGTGCCAGCAGCTCCCCATCACGTGATGAGCAGTTCTTC. This encodes CASSSPSRDEQFF. The rearrangement uses TRBV7-2 and TRBJ2-1; D call uncertain. Per germline, CDR1 SGHTA and CDR2 FQGNSA. The V end was cut by 4 bases, the J end by 8 bases, with 12 bases between. The CDR3 consists of 13 residues.

The chain links TRBV20-1 to TRBJ1-1; TRBD1 aligns across 7 bases. The J segment lost 8 bases and the V segment lost 8 bases, leaving 17 bases of the junction unmatched. Germline CDR1 reads DFQATT; CDR2 reads SNEGSKA (reference sequence). This CDR3 contains 14 residues. CDR3 DNA sequence: TGCAGTATGAAGGCCCGAACAGGGGCACGGGAAGCTTTCTTT. It encodes CSMKARTGAREAFF.

This clonotype was recorded many times. This chain uses TRBV7-2 with TRBJ2-1; D is ambiguous. The V and J ends lost 2 bases and 6 bases respectively, with 11 bases between them. Germline CDR1 is SGHTA and CDR2 is FQGNSA. CDR3 length equals 14 residues. CDR3 sequence: CASSLSVGSNEQFF. The CDR3 region has the DNA TGTGCCAGCAGCTTATCAGTCGGAAGCAATGAGCAGTTCTTC.

This chain joins TRBV7-6 and TRBJ2-2; D call uncertain. The ends were cut back, 2 bases at V and 5 bases at J, with 9 bases in the middle. The CDR3 contains 14 residues. Germline V gene data show CDR1 as SGHVS and CDR2 as FNYEAQ. CDR3 bases: TGTGCCAGCAGCTTATATGGATGGACCGGGGAGCTGTTTTTT. Translated, it gives CASSLYGWTGELFF.

This clonotype was seen a handful of times. The chain combines TRBV15 with TRBJ2-1; TRBD2 matches at 9 bases. The V and J ends lost 3 bases and 10 bases, in that order; junction bases with no gene match: 13. The germline V gene encodes CDR1 LNHNV and CDR2 YYDKDF (reference sequence). The CDR3 has 16 amino acids. The CDR3: CATSRERPSGNREQFF. Here the CDR3 DNA reads TGTGCCACCAGCAGGGAGAGGCCTAGCGGGAATCGGGAGCAGTTCTTC. The whole variable domain, remainder taken from reference TRBV15 and TRBJ2-1, is DAMVIQNPRYQVTQFGKPVTLSCSQTLNHNVMYWYQQKSSQAPKLLFHYYDKDFNNEADTPDNFQSRRPNTSFCFLDIRSPGLGDTAMYLCATSRERPSGNREQFFGPGTRLTVL.

The CDR3 sequence is CASSLRDGRRANVLTF. The CDR3 bases are TGTGCCAGCAGCTTACGGGACGGCCGGCGGGCCAACGTCCTGACTTTC. The chain couples TRBV3-1 to TRBJ2-6; D tentatively fits TRBD1 or TRBD2 (5 bases each). V lost 5 bases and J lost 5, with 16 bases in between. CDR1 is LGHDT, CDR2 YNNKEL, per germline (reference sequence). This CDR3 spans 16 amino acids.

This chain connects TRBV7-8 to TRBJ2-5, with D uncertain. V lost 0 bases to trimming and J lost 1 base, with 9 bases between them. The CDR3 has 15 amino acids. The germline gives CDR1 SGHVS, CDR2 FQNEAQ. CDR3 coding DNA: TGTGCCAGCAGCTTAGCGACACCCACCCAAGAGACCCAGTACTTC. Its translation is CASSLATPTQETQYF. The whole variable domain, remainder taken from reference TRBV7-8 and TRBJ2-5, is GAGVSQSPRYKVAKRGQDVALRCDPISGHVSLFWYQQALGQGPEFLTYFQNEAQLDKSGLPSDRFFAERPEGSVSTLKIQRTQQEDSAVYLCASSLATPTQETQYFGPGTRLLVL.

Worth noting for this clonotype: One end of the junction is discordant with germline, which a read error may explain. The chain couples TRBV28 to TRBJ2-3, with D possibly called TRBD1 or TRBD2 (5 bases each). CDR1 MDHEN and CDR2 SYDVKM come from the germline V gene. This CDR3 contains 15 residues. The CDR3 protein is CTSSPYRGHTDTQYF. The CDR3 DNA sequence: TGTACCAGCTCACCCTATCGGGGCCACACAGATACGCAGTATTTT.

The J gene is TRBJ2-1, the V gene TRBV28, with TRBD2 identical over 13 bases. Germline CDR1 reads MDHEN; CDR2 reads SYDVKM. This CDR3 is 16 amino acids long. V gave up 4 bases and J gave up 9 bases; unmatched junction bases: 9. As DNA, the CDR3 is TGTGCCAGCAGTTCTCCCCGGGGACTAGCGGGGAGTGAGCAGTTCTTC. This codes for CASSSPRGLAGSEQFF.

The chain carries TRBV7-9 and TRBJ2-1; TRBD2 might be the D (6 bases). Germline V gene lookup returns CDR1 SEHNR and CDR2 FQNEAQ (reference sequence). Trimming took 1 base from V and 15 from J, leaving 16 bases between them. The CDR3 loop spans 13 amino acids. For the CDR3, the DNA is TGTGCCAGCAGCTTAGTTACGGGAGCCCTGGCGTTCTTC. Translating gives CASSLVTGALAFF.

The chain uses TRBV9 and TRBJ2-1; 8 bases map to TRBD2. Germline lookup yields CDR1 SGDLS and CDR2 YYNGEE. This CDR3 is built from 16 residues. Trimming removed 2 bases from V and 6 bases from J; junction bases left unmatched: 10. In nucleotides, the CDR3 is TGTGCCAGCAGCGTCCGTCAGCGGGAGCTTATCAATGAGCAGTTCTTC. Its protein product is CASSVRQRELINEQFF.

This clonotype has more than one count but fewer than ten. The chain joins TRBV12-3 or TRBV12-4 to TRBJ1-2; no reliable D call. Trimming pared 2 bases from V and 3 bases from J, leaving 7 bases between. CDR3 length: 13 amino acids. The chain's CDR3 is CASSLSTHYGYTF. The DNA of the CDR3 is TGTGCCAGCAGTTTATCCACCCACTATGGCTACACCTTC.

The rearrangement joins TRBV18 to TRBJ2-7; perhaps TRBD2 as D (5 bases). The DNA matches TRBJ2-5 better at its end, which makes the J call doubtful. The CDR3 totals 14 residues. Germline CDR1 is KGHSH and CDR2 is LQKENI. Written as DNA, the CDR3 is TGTGCCAGCTCACCAGACTATTGGCGAGAGACCCAGTACTTC. Protein: CASSPDYWRETQYF.

The sample holds a few counts of this clonotype. A much larger clone differs by one base, so this may be a read error. This rearrangement joins TRBV29-1 to TRBJ2-1; the match to TRBD2 covers 7 bases. Per germline, CDR1 SQVTM and CDR2 ANQGSEA. This CDR3 comprises 13 residues. J was trimmed by 9 bases and V by 7 bases; bases with no gene match: 12. CDR3 nucleotide sequence: TGCAGCGGGGAGGGAGCTAGGTCCGGTGAGCAGTTCTTC. Protein product: CSGEGARSGEQFF.

The gene calls are TRBV7-2 and TRBJ2-7; TRBD1 might be the D (6 bases). V lost 1 base to trimming and J lost 6 bases, with 16 bases between them. The CDR3 sequence is 15 residues long. The germline CDR1 and CDR2 sequences are SGHTA and FQGNSA. Here the CDR3 DNA reads TGTGCCAGCAGCTTAGGCTGGGGGCGACTTAGCGAGCAGTACTTC. Translation: CASSLGWGRLSEQYF.